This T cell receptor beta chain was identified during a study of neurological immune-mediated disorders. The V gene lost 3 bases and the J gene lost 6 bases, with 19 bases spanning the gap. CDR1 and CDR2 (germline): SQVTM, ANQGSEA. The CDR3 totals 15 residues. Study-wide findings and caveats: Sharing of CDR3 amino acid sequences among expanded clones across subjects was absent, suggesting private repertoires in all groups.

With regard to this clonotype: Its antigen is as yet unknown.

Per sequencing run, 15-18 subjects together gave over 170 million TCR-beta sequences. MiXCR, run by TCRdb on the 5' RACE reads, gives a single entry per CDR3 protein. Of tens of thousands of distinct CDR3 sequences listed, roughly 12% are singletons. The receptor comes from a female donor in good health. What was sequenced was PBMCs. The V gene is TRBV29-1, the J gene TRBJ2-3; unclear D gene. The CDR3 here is CSVDGLTDSADTQYF. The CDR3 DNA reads TGCAGCGTTGACGGCCTGACTGACTCAGCCGATACGCAGTATTTT.